The 32 T cell receptor beta chains presented below share a single source sample, sequenced in a study of PD-1 blockade in classical Hodgkin lymphoma. Relapses following autologous stem cell transplantation were seen in all patients, with brentuximab vedotin exposure varying. Data came from immunoSEQ multiplex PCR; TCRdb stores just in-frame clones and leaves some out. The sample records around 26,000 clones, 81% being singletons. The material sequenced was peripheral blood mononuclear cells (PBMCs), taken before the second cycle of nivolumab. Source of these receptors: a human donor with classical Hodgkin lymphoma.

This chain connects TRBV5-4 to TRBJ2-2; maybe TRBD2 (5 bases). The germline V and J ends were trimmed by 3 bases and 4 bases, with 13 bases remaining between them. The CDR3 totals 15 residues. CDR1 is SGHNT and CDR2 is YYREEE in the germline V gene (reference sequence). DNA for the CDR3: TGTGCCAGCAGCTACGGGGTCCCTCGCACCGGGGAGCTGTTTTTT. It specifies CASSYGVPRTGELFF.

This clone has just a few counts. The chain uses TRBV29-1 and TRBJ1-2, with a possible D match to TRBD1 (6 bases). V shed 2 bases and J shed 4 bases, with 11 bases lying between them. The CDR3 runs to 13 residues. From germline, CDR1 is SQVTM and CDR2 ANQGSEA. The CDR3 region is CSVEPGAGYGYTF. The CDR3 nucleotides are TGCAGCGTTGAACCGGGGGCTGGCTATGGCTACACCTTC.

V gene TRBV19 combines with J gene TRBJ2-4; D is perhaps TRBD1 or TRBD2 (6 bases each). The CDR3 contains 21 residues. Per germline, CDR1 LNHDA and CDR2 SQIVND (reference sequence). Trimming cost V 2 bases and J 0 bases, with 26 bases left between them. The DNA of the CDR3 is TGTGCCAGTAGTATATTATATGGAGGACAGTGGAAGGAGGGAGCCAAAAACATTCAGTACTTC. Its translation is CASSILYGGQWKEGAKNIQYF.

This rearrangement joins TRBV12-5 to TRBJ2-7; a possible D gene is TRBD1 (6 bases). The CDR3 length is 14 residues. Trimming removed 9 bases from V and 3 bases from J, with 18 bases in between. Germline V gene sequence: CDR1 LGHNT, CDR2 FRNRAP. The CDR3 region is CASVQGWKLYEQYF. The DNA for the CDR3 is TGTGCTAGCGTACAGGGTTGGAAACTCTACGAGCAGTACTTC.

This chain connects TRBV5-6 to TRBJ2-3; 7 bases align to TRBD2. The V and J ends lost 4 bases and 10 bases, in that order; junction bases with no gene match: 3. Germline CDR1 and CDR2: SGHDT and YYEEEE. The CDR3 has 11 amino acids. The CDR3 reads CASSLAGAQYF. CDR3 DNA sequence: TGTGCCAGCAGCCTGGCGGGGGCGCAGTATTTT.

This clone was picked up one time. Here the CDR3 reads CASSPGGDWPQHF. CDR3 coding DNA: TGTGCCAGCTCACCAGGCGGGGATTGGCCCCAGCATTTT. The chain recombines TRBV18 with TRBJ1-5; D is ambiguous. Trimming removed 2 bases from V and 9 bases from J, with 11 bases in between. The CDR3 is made up of 13 amino acids. Looked up from germline, CDR1 is KGHSH and CDR2 is LQKENI.

V is TRBV19 and J is TRBJ2-1; D call uncertain. V lost 2 bases, J lost 10 bases, and 15 bases lay in between. Looked up from germline, CDR1 is LNHDA and CDR2 is SQIVND (reference sequence). The CDR3 sequence is 14 residues long. The CDR3 DNA follows: TGTGCCAGTAGTATAAAAGCTCTAGGTCCGGAGCAGTTCTTC. Its translation is CASSIKALGPEQFF.

This chain links TRBV6-1 with TRBJ2-7; a possible D gene is TRBD1 (6 bases). Trimming took 7 bases from V and 2 from J, leaving 9 bases between them. The CDR3 spans 12 residues. Germline CDR1 reads MNHNS; CDR2 reads SASEGT. CDR3: CASIRDTYEQYF. The CDR3 DNA sequence: TGTGCCAGCATCAGGGACACCTACGAGCAGTACTTC.

The genes are TRBV18 and TRBJ1-5; 11 nucleotides align to TRBD1. This CDR3 contains 16 residues. Germline V gene lookup returns CDR1 KGHSH and CDR2 LQKENI. V lost 3 bases, J lost 9 bases, and 10 bases stayed unmatched. The CDR3 here is CASSPLDRGHGAPQHF. The CDR3 DNA reads TGTGCCAGCTCACCCCTGGACAGGGGGCACGGGGCGCCCCAGCATTTT. Full variable domain (remainder filled in from reference TRBV18 and TRBJ1-5): NAGVMQNPRHLVRRRGQEARLRCSPMKGHSHVYWYRQLPEEGLKFMVYLQKENIIDESGMPKERFSAEFPKEGPSILRIQQVVRGDSAAYFCASSPLDRGHGAPQHFGDGTRLSIL.

This clone was detected once. J is TRBJ2-5 and V is TRBV5-1, with D unresolved. The germline gives CDR1 SGHRS, CDR2 YFSETQ. V gave up 0 bases and J gave up 0 bases, with 6 bases separating them. This CDR3 region has 14 residues. This chain's CDR3 is CASSLGLYQETQYF. For the CDR3, the DNA is TGCGCCAGCAGCTTGGGACTTTACCAAGAGACCCAGTACTTC.

The gene calls are TRBV6-5 and TRBJ2-1; D uncertain. The CDR3 sequence is 11 residues long. The V end lost 7 bases, the J end lost 6 bases, and 7 bases lay between the germline ends. Germline V gene lookup returns CDR1 MNHEY and CDR2 SVGAGI. DNA for the CDR3: TGTGCCAGCACTGGGTTCAATGAGCAGTTCTTC. It is translated as CASTGFNEQFF.

The rearrangement uses TRBV5-5 and TRBJ2-7; no reliable D call. Trimming cost V 4 bases and J 3 bases, with 8 bases left between them. The germline V gene encodes CDR1 SGHKS and CDR2 YYEKEE (reference sequence). This CDR3 is 12 amino acids long. This CDR3 reads CASSPHNYEQYF. The CDR3 nucleotides are TGTGCCAGCAGCCCCCATAACTACGAGCAGTACTTC.

The genes are TRBV15 and TRBJ1-4, with TRBD1 matching over 8 bases. J was trimmed by 5 bases and V by 2 bases; bases with no gene match: 4. This CDR3 comprises 15 residues. Looked up from germline, CDR1 is LNHNV and CDR2 is YYDKDF (reference sequence). CDR3 region: CATSRPGQVNEKLFF. In nucleotides, the CDR3 is TGTGCCACCAGCAGACCGGGACAGGTGAATGAAAAACTGTTTTTT.

This chain uses TRBV29-1 with TRBJ1-1; D not certain. The CDR3 extends over 13 amino acids. Trimming shortened V by 3 bases and J by 4 bases, and 12 bases separated the two germline ends. Per germline, CDR1 SQVTM and CDR2 ANQGSEA. CDR3: CSVDSTRPTEAFF. CDR3 nucleotides: TGCAGCGTTGATTCCACGAGACCCACTGAAGCTTTCTTT.

V usage is TRBV10-3 and J usage is TRBJ1-1, with a weak D call TRBD1 (5 bases). Germline V lookup: CDR1 ENHRY, CDR2 SYGVKD. V was shortened by 2 bases and J by 4 bases, with 5 bases between the two germline ends. The CDR3 has 12 amino acids. CDR3 sequence (DNA): TGTGCCATCAGTGAGGGGGGCACTGAAGCTTTCTTT. Protein product: CAISEGGTEAFF.

The V and J genes are TRBV7-6 and TRBJ2-1; 16 positions match TRBD2. The V segment lost 4 bases and the J segment 8 bases; nucleotides outside the gene matches: 5. Germline V gene data show CDR1 as SGHVS and CDR2 as FNYEAQ. This CDR3 is built from 16 residues. The chain's CDR3 is CASSSGLAGGADEQFF. CDR3 sequence (DNA): TGTGCCAGCAGCTCGGGACTAGCGGGGGGGGCCGATGAGCAGTTCTTC.

The rearrangement links TRBV5-1 to TRBJ1-2, with 10 nucleotides matching TRBD1. The CDR3 is 17 residues long. Germline loops: CDR1 SGHRS, CDR2 YFSETQ. J was trimmed by 1 base and V by 3 bases; bases with no gene match: 9. The CDR3 DNA reads TGCGCCAGCAGCTCCTCCGGGACAGGGGCGGATAACTATGGCTACACCTTC. Encoded protein: CASSSSGTGADNYGYTF.

The CDR3: CASRGLAGDVYF. The DNA for the CDR3 is TGTGCCAGCAGGGGGCTAGCGGGAGATGTGTACTTC. The gene calls are TRBV2 and TRBJ2-7; 10 nucleotides line up with TRBD2. CDR3 length equals 12 residues. V shed 6 bases, J shed 12 bases, and the junction held 8 bases outside the gene matches. Per the germline V gene, CDR1 is SNHLY and CDR2 is FYNNEI.

In its sample, this clone was seen once. The chain employs TRBV16 and TRBJ1-5; D is perhaps TRBD1 (6 bases). This CDR3 comprises 17 residues. V lost 4 bases and J lost 1, with 17 bases in between. CDR1 and CDR2 (germline): KGHSY, FQNENV. CDR3 DNA: TGTGCCAGCAGCCCCCTCCGGGGGGCGGGGAGCAATCAGCCCCAGCATTTT. This gives the protein CASSPLRGAGSNQPQHF.

In regard to this clone: Mismatch with germline at one junction end may stem from a read error. This chain joins TRBV7-2 and TRBJ2-5; D not resolved. This CDR3 contains 15 residues. CDR1 SGHTA and CDR2 FQGNSA come from the germline V gene. The CDR3 is CASGFTMLGQETQYF. The CDR3 DNA reads as TGTGCCAGCGGCTTTACAATGCTGGGCCAAGAGACCCAGTACTTC.

The sample holds one count of this clone. The rearrangement joins TRBV5-1 to TRBJ2-5; D not resolved. There are 11 residues in the CDR3. Germline V gives CDR1 SGHRS, CDR2 YFSETQ. Trimming took 4 bases from V and 1 from J, leaving 2 bases between them. The CDR3 protein is CASSAQETQYF. The CDR3, as DNA: TGCGCCAGCAGCGCCCAAGAGACCCAGTACTTC.

The V gene is TRBV7-9, the J gene TRBJ2-3; D might be TRBD1 (6 bases). This CDR3 has 14 amino acids. Germline V gene sequence: CDR1 SEHNR, CDR2 FQNEAQ (reference sequence). The V end lost 6 bases, the J end lost 2 bases, and 12 bases lay between the germline ends. The CDR3 protein is CASSLGQYTDTQYF. The CDR3 coding sequence is TGTGCCAGCAGTCTAGGACAGTACACAGATACGCAGTATTTT.

The V call is TRBV7-9, the J call TRBJ2-2, with D perhaps matching TRBD1 or TRBD2 (6 bases each). Per the germline V gene, CDR1 is SEHNR and CDR2 is FQNEAQ (reference sequence). The CDR3 is 15 amino acids. V lost 3 bases to trimming and J lost 7 bases, with 15 bases between them. CDR3 sequence reads: CASSLERGVNGELFF. The CDR3 nucleotides are TGTGCCAGCAGCTTGGAGAGGGGGGTAAACGGGGAGCTGTTTTTT.

The chain is built from TRBV29-1 and TRBJ2-3, with D possibly being TRBD1 (6 bases). Per germline, CDR1 SQVTM and CDR2 ANQGSEA. The length of the CDR3 is 14 residues. Trimming shortened V by 4 bases and J by 9 bases, and 20 bases separated the two germline ends. CDR3 sequence: CSVGVSGELATQYF. The CDR3 nucleotides are TGCAGCGTTGGGGTTTCAGGGGAATTGGCGACGCAGTATTTT.

The chain couples TRBV27 to TRBJ1-4, with D maybe TRBD1 (6 bases). Per the germline V gene, CDR1 is MNHEY and CDR2 is SMNVEV (reference sequence). The V end was cut by 5 bases, the J end by 3 bases, with 19 bases between. This CDR3 comprises 17 residues. CDR3 sequence reads: CASSPRGQPLSNEKLFF. CDR3 DNA sequence: TGTGCCAGCAGTCCTCGAGGACAGCCCCTCTCTAATGAAAAACTGTTTTTT.

The sample holds a few counts of this clone. The J gene is TRBJ2-3, the V gene TRBV6-1, with 7 positions matching TRBD2. The CDR3 is made up of 16 amino acids. J lost 0 bases, V lost 4 bases, and 7 bases had no gene match. Germline V CDR1 and CDR2: MNHNS, SASEGT. Here the CDR3 reads CASSVSSGASTDTQYF. The CDR3 coding sequence is TGTGCCAGCAGTGTCTCTAGCGGAGCCAGCACAGATACGCAGTATTTT.

The chain carries TRBV21-1 and TRBJ2-7; the table's D call TRBD2 went unverified against the DNA. TRBV21-1 is marked as a pseudogene. The CDR3 sequence is 17 residues long. The CDR3 sequence: CASSKALLAGGSYEQYF. The DNA of the CDR3 is TGTGCCAGCAGCAAAGCGCTTCTAGCGGGAGGTTCCTACGAGCAGTACTTC.

The chain links TRBV30 to TRBJ1-1; D gene ambiguous. The V and J ends lost 0 bases and 0 bases respectively, with 8 bases between them. Per the germline V gene, CDR1 is GTSNPN and CDR2 is SVGIG (reference sequence). This CDR3 is built from 14 residues. The DNA of the CDR3 is TGTGCCTGGAGTGTAGCACTGCTGAACACTGAAGCTTTCTTT. Its translation: CAWSVALLNTEAFF. Complete variable domain (other parts from reference TRBV30 and TRBJ1-1): SQTIHQWPATLVQPVGSPLSLECTVEGTSNPNLYWYRQAAGRGLQLLFYSVGIGQISSEVPQNLSASRPQDRQFILSSKKLLLSDSGFYLCAWSVALLNTEAFFGQGTRLTVV.

The chain joins TRBV28 to TRBJ2-5; no firm D call. V gave up 6 bases and J gave up 0 bases, with 11 bases separating them. The CDR3 is 14 residues long. The germline V gene encodes CDR1 MDHEN and CDR2 SYDVKM. The CDR3 DNA is TGTGCCAGCAGATACGACGCAAACCAAGAGACCCAGTACTTC. This codes for CASRYDANQETQYF. The variable domain in full, with the rest retrieved from reference TRBV28 and TRBJ2-5, is DVKVTQSSRYLVKRTGEKVFLECVQDMDHENMFWYRQDPGLGLRLIYFSYDVKMKEKGDIPEGYSVSREKKERFSLILESASTNQTSMYLCASRYDANQETQYFGPGTRLLVL.

J is TRBJ2-2 and V is TRBV6-4; D gene ambiguous. Trimming pared 5 bases from V and 0 bases from J, leaving 7 bases between. CDR3 size: 14 residues. Germline loops: CDR1 MRHNA, CDR2 SNTAGT. CDR3 coding DNA: TGTGCCAGCAGTCCAAGGACGAACACCGGGGAGCTGTTTTTT. It encodes CASSPRTNTGELFF.

The chain couples TRBV28 to TRBJ2-4, with 12 positions matching TRBD2. This CDR3 spans 18 amino acids. Germline V gene sequence: CDR1 MDHEN, CDR2 SYDVKM. J was trimmed by 6 bases and V by 4 bases; bases with no gene match: 13. The CDR3 loop is CASSSLAGGPLRGNIQYF. CDR3 nucleotides: TGTGCCAGCAGTTCACTAGCGGGAGGCCCTCTAAGGGGAAACATTCAGTACTTC.

This chain uses TRBV4-2 with TRBJ2-1; 9 bases are shared with TRBD1. Looked up from germline, CDR1 is LGHNA and CDR2 is YNFKEQ. The trim removed 2 bases at V and 3 bases at J, leaving 8 bases unmatched. This CDR3 contains 17 residues. The CDR3: CASSQQPGQGGYNEQFF. CDR3 DNA: TGTGCCAGCAGCCAACAACCGGGACAGGGAGGCTACAATGAGCAGTTCTTC.